These 9 T cell receptor beta chains were sequenced from one sample in a study of blood T cell repertoires in COVID-19. TCRdb's table, derived via immunoSEQ multiplex PCR, lists solely in-frame clones and lacks some. There are about 430,000 clones in the sample; roughly 90% occur only once, and 0.8% to 0.85% lies in the top ten. Material for sequencing was peripheral blood. The origin of the receptors is a young man with COVID-19, enrolled during active disease.

V usage is TRBV5-1 and J usage is TRBJ1-3; TRBD1 matches 8 bases. The CDR3 is made up of 15 amino acids. The V and J ends lost 4 bases and 9 bases, in that order; junction bases with no gene match: 12. Per the germline V gene, CDR1 is SGHRS and CDR2 is YFSETQ. DNA for the CDR3: TGCGCCAGCAGCCCGGACAGGGACTATTTGGGCACCATATATTTT. Protein: CASSPDRDYLGTIYF. Using reference TRBV5-1 and TRBJ1-3 for the parts outside the CDR3, the full variable domain is KAGVTQTPRYLIKTRGQQVTLSCSPISGHRSVSWYQQTPGQGLQFLFEYFSETQRNKGNFPGRFSGRQFSNSRSEMNVSTLELGDSALYLCASSPDRDYLGTIYFGEGSWLTVV.

This chain links TRBV20-1 with TRBJ1-5; a weak D match, TRBD1 (6 bases). This CDR3 is built from 16 residues. CDR1 DFQATT and CDR2 SNEGSKA come from the germline V gene (reference sequence). V lost 3 bases and J lost 7, with 22 bases in between. The CDR3 nucleotides read TGCAGTGCTAGTTCCGTCGCGCGTCAGGGGAACCAGCCCCAGCATTTT. Translated, it gives CSASSVARQGNQPQHF.

The V and J genes are TRBV5-5 and TRBJ1-2; 8 bases align to TRBD1. The CDR3 length is 15 residues. Germline loops: CDR1 SGHKS, CDR2 YYEKEE (reference sequence). The V and J ends lost 4 bases and 0 bases, in that order; junction bases with no gene match: 5. The CDR3 sequence is CASSNKQGANYGYTF. DNA for the CDR3: TGTGCCAGCAGCAACAAACAGGGGGCTAACTATGGCTACACCTTC.

The genes are TRBV2 and TRBJ2-3; possible D gene TRBD2, 7 bases. V was cut by 4 bases and J by 2 bases, with 16 bases left in between. The CDR3 contains 16 residues. From germline, CDR1 is SNHLY and CDR2 FYNNEI. The chain's CDR3 is CASSGGPSGLTDTQYF. The CDR3 bases are TGTGCCAGCAGTGGGGGGCCTAGCGGTCTCACAGATACGCAGTATTTT. The full variable domain, in which reference TRBV2 and TRBJ2-3 provide the parts outside the CDR3, is EPEVTQTPSHQVTQMGQEVILRCVPISNHLYFYWYRQILGQKVEFLVSFYNNEISEKSEIFDDQFSVERPDGSNFTLKIRSTKLEDSAMYFCASSGGPSGLTDTQYFGPGTRLTVL.

The gene calls are TRBV27 and TRBJ2-1; TRBD2 matches at 14 bases. Per germline, CDR1 MNHEY and CDR2 SMNVEV (reference sequence). CDR3 length: 17 amino acids. V dropped 10 bases and J dropped 7; count of bases not matched to a gene: 15. The CDR3 DNA is TGTGCCACCGCGGGAGGGTCGGGACTAGCGGGAGTTAATGAGCAGTTCTTC. Amino acid sequence: CATAGGSGLAGVNEQFF.

V usage is TRBV11-3 and J usage is TRBJ2-7, with 9 nucleotides matching TRBD1. V lost 6 bases to trimming and J lost 2 bases; unmatched junction nucleotides: 11. The CDR3 runs 16 residues. The germline gives CDR1 SGHNT, CDR2 YENEEA. CDR3 coding DNA: TGTGCCAGCAGGGCAGCCGAACGGACAGGGGCCTACGAGCAGTACTTC. Its protein is CASRAAERTGAYEQYF.

This clone showed up just once. V and J are TRBV7-2 and TRBJ1-5; D not resolved. Trimming pared 0 bases from V and 10 bases from J, leaving 7 bases between. Germline V gives CDR1 SGHTA, CDR2 FQGNSA. The CDR3 has 12 amino acids. This CDR3 reads CASSLAAKPQHF. CDR3 nucleotide sequence: TGTGCCAGCAGCTTAGCGGCAAAACCCCAGCATTTT.

V gene TRBV2 combines with J gene TRBJ1-2, with 7 bases lining up with TRBD1. V lost 5 bases to trimming and J lost 8 bases; unmatched junction nucleotides: 8. CDR3 size: 13 residues. Germline lookup yields CDR1 SNHLY and CDR2 FYNNEI. CDR3 DNA: TGTGCCAGCAGTACGACAGGGCTGGGGGGCTACACCTTC. It specifies CASSTTGLGGYTF.

The chain recombines TRBV6-5 with TRBJ2-6; 8 positions agree with TRBD1. V shed 4 bases, J shed 2 bases, and the junction held 1 base outside the gene matches. The CDR3 length is 15 residues. Germline CDR1 and CDR2: MNHEY and SVGAGI. The CDR3 spells CASSSQGAGANVLTF. DNA of the CDR3: TGTGCCAGCAGTTCACAGGGGGCTGGGGCCAACGTCCTGACTTTC.